The 11 T cell receptor beta chains listed next were all sequenced from one sample in a study of cytomegalovirus exposure and HLA in healthy donors (dated by TCRdb to between 2016 and 2019). The method was the immunoSEQ multiplex PCR assay. For the multiplex PCR, a mixture combining 60 forward primers for TCR Vbeta segments and 13 reverse primers for TCR Jbeta segments was used. TCRdb took over this immuneACCESS table, retaining in-frame rearrangements with V and J assigned. Such tables are incomplete; in checked studies, under half of the missing clones stem from an unresolved V gene, and the remainder is unexplained. A total of 200,000 to 250,000 clones appear in this sample, nearly 80% of them only once. Clones ranked in the top ten supply 1.5% to 2% of the sample. Sample: PBMCs. The receptors come from a man younger than 35 in good health and CMV-seronegative.

This chain connects TRBV10-3 to TRBJ2-2; no definite D call. The ends were cut back, 4 bases at V and 1 base at J, with 4 bases in the middle. Looked up from germline, CDR1 is ENHRY and CDR2 is SYGVKD. This CDR3 comprises 13 residues. In DNA form, the CDR3 reads TGTGCCATCAGTGCAGGGAACACCGGGGAGCTGTTTTTT. Translated: CAISAGNTGELFF.

The J gene is TRBJ2-7, the V gene TRBV27; D unresolved. V dropped 1 base and J dropped 2 bases, with 6 bases sitting between them. In germline, CDR1 is MNHEY, CDR2 SMNVEV (reference sequence). There are 13 residues in the CDR3. Written as DNA, the CDR3 is TGTGCCAGCAGTTTATACGACACCTACGAGCAGTACTTC. Translated, it gives CASSLYDTYEQYF.

In this sample, this clone turned up a few times. The chain employs TRBV5-6 and TRBJ2-2, with 7 bases lining up with TRBD2. The CDR3 is made up of 15 amino acids. V shed 4 bases, J shed 5 bases, and the junction held 8 bases outside the gene matches. Germline V gives CDR1 SGHDT, CDR2 YYEEEE. For the CDR3, the DNA is TGTGCCAGCAGCCCGGGGCAGCGGGGTACCGGGGAGCTGTTTTTT. Protein sequence: CASSPGQRGTGELFF.

The J gene is TRBJ1-2, the V gene TRBV27, with D possibly TRBD1 on 6 matching bases. This CDR3 is built from 16 residues. The germline CDR1 and CDR2 sequences are MNHEY and SMNVEV (reference sequence). V was clipped by 3 bases and J by 7 bases, with 21 bases between them. Here the CDR3 reads CASSFAIHIGTSGYTF. CDR3 in DNA: TGTGCCAGCAGTTTTGCTATACATATAGGGACATCTGGCTACACCTTC.

The chain employs TRBV18 and TRBJ2-7, with 7 bases matching TRBD1. Germline V gives CDR1 KGHSH, CDR2 LQKENI. The CDR3 extends over 14 amino acids. The ends lost 4 bases at V and 5 bases at J; junction bases unmatched: 8. Here the CDR3 reads CASSRDRVADEQYF. The CDR3 DNA is TGTGCCAGCTCACGCGACAGGGTTGCCGACGAGCAGTACTTC.

This clone was seen only a few times. The rearrangement uses TRBV21-1 and TRBJ2-7; the table names TRBD1, a call not compared with the DNA. TRBV21-1 constitutes a pseudogene. The CDR3 is made up of 16 amino acids. CDR3 bases: TGTGCCAGCAGAACCCATCTACAGGGGTTAACCTACGAGCAGTACTTC. Amino acids: CASRTHLQGLTYEQYF.

This chain's CDR3 is CASSLGGLPSAYEQYF. In nucleotides, the CDR3 is TGTGCCAGCAGCTTGGGCGGGCTACCCTCCGCCTACGAGCAGTACTTC. V gene TRBV7-3 combines with J gene TRBJ2-7, with D tentatively TRBD2 (5 bases). In germline, CDR1 is SGHTA, CDR2 FQGTGA. The CDR3 runs 16 residues. V was trimmed by 3 bases and J by 2 bases, leaving 17 bases between them.

This clone showed up just a few times. The chain carries TRBV30 and TRBJ1-5; unclear D gene. Trimming pared 0 bases from V and 3 bases from J, leaving 12 bases between. This CDR3 has 15 amino acids. Germline V CDR1 and CDR2: GTSNPN, SVGIG (reference sequence). CDR3 sequence: CAWSVPDIDNQPQHF. The CDR3 nucleotides read TGTGCCTGGAGTGTACCCGACATCGACAATCAGCCCCAGCATTTT.

The rearrangement links TRBV7-8 to TRBJ2-2; 7 nucleotides line up with TRBD1. Germline V gene sequence: CDR1 SGHVS, CDR2 FQNEAQ. This CDR3 spans 15 amino acids. Trimming removed 1 base from V and 4 bases from J; junction bases left unmatched: 3. The CDR3 DNA is TGTGCCAGCAGCTTAGGACAGGGTGGCACCGGGGAGCTGTTTTTT. It translates to CASSLGQGGTGELFF.

V and J are TRBV19 and TRBJ2-3; no definite D call. Trimming removed 5 bases at V and 4 bases at J, with 19 bases between. CDR1 is LNHDA and CDR2 is SQIVND in the germline V gene (reference sequence). The CDR3 spans 16 residues. The CDR3 bases are TGTGCCAGTAGTCTTGACCAAAGCGCAGCCCCAGATACGCAGTATTTT. Translated: CASSLDQSAAPDTQYF.

The chain recombines TRBV5-6 with TRBJ2-5; D is possibly TRBD2 (5 bases). The CDR3 length is 14 residues. Germline V CDR1 and CDR2: SGHDT, YYEEEE. V was shortened by 2 bases and J by 0 bases, with 8 bases between the two germline ends. The CDR3 region is CASSFGGYQETQYF. CDR3 nucleotides: TGTGCCAGCAGCTTTGGAGGTTACCAAGAGACCCAGTACTTC.